These 4 T cell receptor beta chains originate from one sample sequenced in a study of T-cell reconstitution after alpha-beta-depleted transplantation in children. TCRbeta library construction was performed incorporating unique molecular identifiers. Each CDR3 protein gets one entry after TCRdb re-called the PCR reads with MiXCR. The table has about 3,700 distinct CDR3 sequences, 24% seen once. The sample in question was PBMCs, mostly from graft donor cells, obtained 60 days after TCRalphabeta/CD19-depleted stem cell transplant. The receptors originated from a boy under three years old who had a stem cell transplant for acute myeloid leukemia, so the T cells may come from the graft donor.

Ten or more counts support this clonotype. The V call is TRBV7-2, the J call TRBJ1-1, with 7 bases matching TRBD1. The CDR3 has 17 amino acids. V lost 3 bases and J lost 4; bases outside the gene matches: 14. CDR1 and CDR2 (germline): SGHTA, FQGNSA. CDR3: CASSFRPAGGGITEAFF. Here the CDR3 DNA reads TGTGCCAGCAGCTTCCGCCCAGCAGGGGGAGGCATCACTGAAGCTTTCTTT.

In this sample, this clonotype turned up many times. The chain uses TRBV7-2 and TRBJ2-2; D unclear. The germline CDR1 and CDR2 sequences are SGHTA and FQGNSA. The V gene lost 1 base and the J gene lost 7 bases, with 7 bases spanning the gap. The CDR3 length is 13 residues. CDR3 sequence (DNA): TGTGCCAGCAGCTTAGATTTCATCGGGGAGCTGTTTTTT. The encoded protein is CASSLDFIGELFF.

This clonotype was seen ten or more times. The chain couples TRBV18 to TRBJ1-1, with D possibly TRBD1 on 6 matching bases. The CDR3 is 16 amino acids. The V end was cut by 3 bases, the J end by 4 bases, with 18 bases between. Germline-derived CDR1 and CDR2 are KGHSH and LQKENI. The CDR3 loop is CASSPFELRGGTEAFF. The DNA for the CDR3 is TGTGCCAGCTCACCCTTCGAGCTCCGAGGGGGCACTGAAGCTTTCTTT.

This clonotype was observed at least ten times. This rearrangement joins TRBV29-1 to TRBJ1-1; D is perhaps TRBD1 (5 bases). The CDR3 contains 14 residues. The V end lost 6 bases, the J end lost 1 base, and 15 bases lay between the germline ends. Per germline, CDR1 SQVTM and CDR2 ANQGSEA. The CDR3 DNA reads TGCAGCGTATCACCGGGACCCCGGAACACTGAAGCTTTCTTT. This encodes CSVSPGPRNTEAFF. The full variable domain, with the rest looked up from reference TRBV29-1 and TRBJ1-1, is SAVISQKPSRDICQRGTSLTIQCQVDSQVTMMFWYRQQPGQSLTLIATANQGSEATYESGFVIDKFPISRPNLTFSTLTVSNMSPEDSSIYLCSVSPGPRNTEAFFGQGTRLTVV.